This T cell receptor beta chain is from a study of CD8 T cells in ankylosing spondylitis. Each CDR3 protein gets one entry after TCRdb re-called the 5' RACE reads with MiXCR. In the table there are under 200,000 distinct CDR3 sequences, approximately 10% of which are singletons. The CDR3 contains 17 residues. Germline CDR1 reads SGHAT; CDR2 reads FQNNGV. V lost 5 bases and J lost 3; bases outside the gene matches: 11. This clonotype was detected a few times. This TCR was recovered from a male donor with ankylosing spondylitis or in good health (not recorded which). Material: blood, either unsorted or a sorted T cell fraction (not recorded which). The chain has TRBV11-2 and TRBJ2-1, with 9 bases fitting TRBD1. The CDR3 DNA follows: TGTGCCAGCAGCGTGGGATACCGGGACAGGGACTACAATGAGCAGTTCTTC. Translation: CASSVGYRDRDYNEQFF.